This TCR beta chain was captured by sequencing in a study of blood T cell repertoires in COVID-19. Study summary: Acute and convalescent COVID-19 samples came from the United States, Italy and Spain. T cells, B-cell-depleted T cells, or PBMCs supplied cDNA or gDNA.

This clone was seen just once. CDR1 SGHTA and CDR2 FQGTGA come from the germline V gene. Trimming pared 4 bases from V and 4 bases from J, leaving 10 bases between. The CDR3 is 13 residues long. Per the study methods: Reference gene primer amplification gave nucleated cell count estimates. Only in-frame clones appear in the TCRdb table, and some are missing; sequencing was by immunoSEQ multiplex PCR. Clone size and V and J calls were adopted from that table, with D and trimming inferred from the DNA. The sample records around 200,000 clones, about 86% being singletons. Sequencing used peripheral blood. The V and J genes are TRBV7-3 and TRBJ1-1; no clear D. The receptor's source is a man in his 60s who had recovered from COVID-19. The CDR3 reads CASSSGGSTEAFF. The CDR3 region has the DNA TGTGCCAGCAGCTCCGGTGGGAGCACTGAAGCTTTCTTT.